The rows below give T cell receptor beta chains drawn from one sample of a study of technical replicates of blood from several donors. The repertoire was sequenced with immunoSEQ multiplex PCR; TCRdb's copy has only in-frame clones and lacks some. Of tens of thousands of clones in the sample, 95% were seen once. Material for sequencing was T cells isolated from PBMCs. These receptors came from a human donor in good health. CDR3s include the opening cysteine and the closing phenylalanine or tryptophan. Fields, in order: CDR3 protein, CDR3 DNA, clone size, CDR3 length, J gene, V gene, D gene. A D gene is named only where the DNA matches it firmly. Size is omitted from some rows. Given values are once, few, many or a class for expanded clones.

cdr3_aa: CASSQGGGPNVLTF
cdr3_nt: TGCGCCAGCAGCCAAGGTGGAGGGCCTAACGTCCTGACTTTC
clone_size: NA
cdr3_length: 14
j_call: TRBJ2-6
v_call: TRBV4-1
d_call: NA

cdr3_aa: CASRRTGLGEQYF
cdr3_nt: TGTGCCAGCAGACGGACAGGATTGGGTGAGCAGTACTTC
clone_size: NA
cdr3_length: 13
j_call: TRBJ2-7
v_call: TRBV2
d_call: TRBD1

cdr3_aa: CASSIRSSGSYNEQFF
cdr3_nt: TGTGCCAGTAGTATAAGATCCAGCGGGTCCTACAATGAGCAGTTCTTC
clone_size: NA
cdr3_length: 16
j_call: TRBJ2-1
v_call: TRBV19
d_call: NA

cdr3_aa: CASSPRKPGTAIPFGYTF
cdr3_nt: TGTGCCAGCAGCCCTAGGAAACCCGGGACAGCCATCCCCTTCGGCTACACCTTC
clone_size: few
cdr3_length: 18
j_call: TRBJ1-2
v_call: TRBV28
d_call: TRBD1

cdr3_aa: CASSQESLTAYEQYF
cdr3_nt: TGTGCCAGCAGCCAAGAGAGTCTCACAGCCTACGAGCAGTACTTC
clone_size: NA
cdr3_length: 15
j_call: TRBJ2-7
v_call: TRBV4-2
d_call: NA

cdr3_aa: CASSLWGGSNQPQHF
cdr3_nt: TGTGCCAGCAGTTTATGGGGGGGAAGCAATCAGCCCCAGCATTTT
clone_size: NA
cdr3_length: 15
j_call: TRBJ1-5
v_call: TRBV28
d_call: NA

cdr3_aa: CSVEADHYEQYF
cdr3_nt: TGCAGCGTTGAGGCCGATCACTACGAGCAGTACTTC
clone_size: NA
cdr3_length: 12
j_call: TRBJ2-7
v_call: TRBV29-1
d_call: NA

cdr3_aa: CASSLSGLVEVNYGYTF
cdr3_nt: TGTGCCAGCAGCTTGAGTGGGTTGGTCGAGGTCAACTATGGCTACACCTTC
clone_size: NA
cdr3_length: 17
j_call: TRBJ1-2
v_call: TRBV5-6
d_call: NA

cdr3_aa: CASNTGMTYEQYF
cdr3_nt: TGTGCCAGCAACACAGGGATGACCTACGAGCAGTACTTC
clone_size: NA
cdr3_length: 13
j_call: TRBJ2-7
v_call: TRBV2
d_call: NA

cdr3_aa: CASSLGGLSSYEQYF
cdr3_nt: TGTGCCAGCAGTTTGGGGGGACTTAGCTCCTACGAGCAGTACTTC
clone_size: NA
cdr3_length: 15
j_call: TRBJ2-7
v_call: TRBV27
d_call: NA

cdr3_aa: CASSNRAGELRQPQHF
cdr3_nt: TGCGCCAGCAGCAACAGGGCTGGGGAATTACGGCAGCCCCAGCATTTT
clone_size: NA
cdr3_length: 16
j_call: TRBJ1-5
v_call: TRBV4-1
d_call: NA

cdr3_aa: CASSFGLAGGYNEQFF
cdr3_nt: TGCGCCAGCAGCTTCGGACTAGCGGGAGGATACAATGAGCAGTTCTTC
clone_size: NA
cdr3_length: 16
j_call: TRBJ2-1
v_call: TRBV5-1
d_call: TRBD2

cdr3_aa: CASSRGTATYEQYF
cdr3_nt: TGCGCCAGCAGCCGCGGGACCGCGACCTACGAGCAGTACTTC
clone_size: NA
cdr3_length: 14
j_call: TRBJ2-7
v_call: TRBV5-1
d_call: NA

cdr3_aa: CASSPRRLAEKLFF
cdr3_nt: TGTGCCAGCTCACCAAGGAGGTTGGCTGAAAAACTGTTTTTT
clone_size: few
cdr3_length: 14
j_call: TRBJ1-4
v_call: TRBV18
d_call: NA

cdr3_aa: CASRAWSYYSNQPQHF
cdr3_nt: TGTGCCAGCAGGGCCTGGAGCTACTATAGCAATCAGCCCCAGCATTTT
clone_size: NA
cdr3_length: 16
j_call: TRBJ1-5
v_call: TRBV2
d_call: NA

cdr3_aa: CASSLVATGGPNEQFF
cdr3_nt: TGCGCCAGCAGCTTGGTTGCGACGGGGGGGCCGAATGAGCAGTTCTTC
clone_size: NA
cdr3_length: 16
j_call: TRBJ2-1
v_call: TRBV5-1
d_call: TRBD2